A selection of T cell receptor beta chains follows, all from one sample in a study of CDR3 diversity in severe acne. TCRdb called the PCR reads again in MiXCR, with one record for every CDR3 protein. The sample holds about 90,000 distinct CDR3 sequences, less than 65% seen once. Input material: blood. These receptors all stem from a male donor with severe acne vulgaris. Both conserved end residues are part of each CDR3. D genes are given only for firm matches. Clone sizes are given selectively: once, few, many, or a class where the clone is expanded.

length	D	V	size	J	CDR3	DNA
14	.	TRBV6-1	few	TRBJ1-2	CATEEIRGLYGYTF	TGTGCCACCGAGGAAATACGAGGTCTCTATGGCTACACCTTC
13	TRBD1	TRBV29-1	medium-sized	TRBJ2-2	CSAGTVNTGELFF	TGCAGCGCCGGGACAGTGAACACCGGGGAGCTGTTTTTT
14	TRBD1	TRBV2	.	TRBJ1-4	CASSGTGGGEKLFF	TGTGCCAGCAGCGGGACAGGGGGCGGCGAAAAACTGTTTTTT
17	TRBD2	TRBV5-1	many	TRBJ2-1	CASSFWHLADPYNEQFF	TGCGCCAGCAGCTTTTGGCACCTAGCGGACCCCTACAATGAGCAGTTCTTC
13	.	TRBV20-1	.	TRBJ2-5	CSALIRDLETQYF	TGCAGTGCACTAATCAGGGATTTGGAGACCCAGTACTTC
17	TRBD2	TRBV4-3	few	TRBJ2-2	CASSQVIGTSGMGELFF	TGCGCCAGCAGCCAAGTTATCGGGACTAGCGGGATGGGGGAGCTGTTTTTT
19	.	TRBV2	.	TRBJ2-1	CASSEAVREWGDPYNEQFF	TGTGCCAGCAGTGAAGCAGTTAGAGAGTGGGGAGATCCGTACAATGAGCAGTTCTTC
13	.	TRBV12-3/TRBV12-4	many	TRBJ2-5	CASSGRSQETQYF	TGTGCCAGCAGTGGACGGTCCCAAGAGACCCAGTACTTC
15	.	TRBV5-1	many	TRBJ2-1	CASSLLSSSYNEQFF	TGCGCCAGCAGCTTGTTGAGTAGCTCCTACAATGAGCAGTTCTTC
17	TRBD2	TRBV12-3/TRBV12-4	.	TRBJ2-1	CASSQPGLAGGTGEQFF	TGTGCCAGCAGTCAACCGGGACTAGCGGGAGGGACGGGTGAGCAGTTCTTC
13	.	TRBV29-1	few	TRBJ1-2	CSVGNATGYGYTF	TGCAGCGTTGGAAATGCGACAGGCTATGGCTACACCTTC
14	.	TRBV19	.	TRBJ2-1	CASSIPAGRDEQFF	TGTGCCAGTAGTATCCCCGCGGGAAGGGATGAGCAGTTCTTC
15	.	TRBV25-1	.	TRBJ1-1	CASSVTEILNTEAFF	TGCGCCAGCAGTGTAACAGAAATTCTAAACACTGAAGCTTTCTTT
15	.	TRBV20-1	many	TRBJ1-1	CSANRGGSMNTEAFF	TGCAGTGCTAATAGGGGGGGTAGTATGAACACTGAAGCTTTCTTT
17	TRBD2	TRBV24-1	.	TRBJ2-2	CATSDGAAGEWGGELFF	TGTGCCACCAGTGATGGGGCGGCGGGAGAATGGGGCGGGGAGCTGTTTTTT
11	TRBD1	TRBV7-3	once	TRBJ2-7	CASSSDRDGYF	TGTGCCAGCAGCTCGGACAGGGATGGGTACTTC
15	.	TRBV27	once	TRBJ1-3	CASSAGVWSGNTIYF	TGTGCCAGCAGTGCGGGGGTCTGGTCTGGAAACACCATATATTTT
15	.	TRBV25-1	.	TRBJ2-2	CASSLDPSPTGELFF	TGTGCCAGCAGTTTAGACCCCAGTCCCACCGGGGAGCTGTTTTTT
18	.	TRBV28	.	TRBJ2-7	CASSPPIQLTERTYEQYF	TGTGCCAGCAGCCCGCCCATCCAGCTGACTGAGCGAACCTACGAGCAGTACTTC
16	TRBD2	TRBV9	.	TRBJ2-5	CASSDSLAGYQETQYF	TGTGCCAGCAGCGACAGTCTAGCGGGTTACCAAGAGACCCAGTACTTC
13	.	TRBV28	.	TRBJ2-2	CASSLGNTGELFF	TGTGCCAGCAGTTTAGGTAACACCGGGGAGCTGTTTTTT
12	.	TRBV9	once	TRBJ2-3	CASSDLTDTQYF	TGTGCCAGCTCCGACCTCACAGATACGCAGTATTTT
18	TRBD2	TRBV4-1	few	TRBJ2-5	CASSQDMGLAGAQETQYF	TGCGCCAGCAGCCAAGATATGGGACTAGCGGGAGCGCAAGAGACCCAGTACTTC
13	.	TRBV29-1	.	TRBJ1-5	CSVGGGGNQPQHF	TGCAGCGTTGGGGGTGGGGGCAATCAGCCCCAGCATTTT
13	.	TRBV6-1	.	TRBJ1-5	CASTQGVGQPQHF	TGTGCCAGCACTCAGGGTGTAGGTCAGCCCCAGCATTTT
15	.	TRBV5-1	.	TRBJ1-1	CASSLVGGGVTEAFF	TGCGCCAGCAGCTTGGTTGGGGGTGGGGTCACTGAAGCTTTCTTT
13	.	TRBV4-1	few	TRBJ1-2	CASSQEGDYGYTF	TGCGCCAGCAGCCAGGAAGGGGACTATGGCTACACCTTC
13	TRBD2	TRBV29-1	.	TRBJ2-7	CSVTSGSFYEQYF	TGCAGCGTTACTAGCGGGAGTTTCTACGAGCAGTACTTC
17	TRBD2	TRBV24-1	.	TRBJ2-6	CATGRGKSPTGANVLTF	TGTGCCACCGGGAGGGGAAAATCGCCCACTGGGGCCAACGTCCTGACTTTC
14	.	TRBV7-9	many	TRBJ2-3	CASSWSGEADTQYF	TGTGCCAGCAGTTGGTCAGGGGAGGCAGATACGCAGTATTTT
16	.	TRBV20-1	.	TRBJ2-1	CSARDHRGKSYNEQFF	TGCAGTGCTAGAGACCATCGCGGGAAGTCCTACAATGAGCAGTTCTTC
12	TRBD1	TRBV10-3	.	TRBJ1-2	CAIDRGLDGYTF	TGTGCCATCGACAGGGGGCTGGATGGCTACACCTTC
15	.	TRBV16	many	TRBJ2-2	CASSQYGGRTGELFF	TGTGCCAGCAGCCAATATGGGGGTCGGACCGGGGAGCTGTTTTTT
15	TRBD1	TRBV20-1	many	TRBJ2-7	CSAKPLTGESYEQYF	TGCAGTGCTAAACCTTTGACAGGGGAAAGCTACGAGCAGTACTTC
15	TRBD2	TRBV7-9	few	TRBJ2-7	CASSLASSGTDEQYF	TGTGCCAGCAGCTTAGCGTCCAGCGGGACCGACGAGCAGTACTTC
12	.	TRBV20-1	many	TRBJ1-3	CSAPNLGNTIYF	TGCAGTGCGCCTAATCTTGGAAACACCATATATTTT
14	.	TRBV28	many	TRBJ2-1	CASSLLVSGNEQFF	TGTGCCAGCAGTCTACTAGTTAGTGGTAATGAGCAGTTCTTC
16	TRBD2	TRBV24-1	many	TRBJ2-2	CATSDWTSGSIGELFF	TGTGCCACCAGTGATTGGACTAGCGGGAGTATAGGGGAGCTGTTTTTT
13	TRBD2	TRBV20-1	.	TRBJ2-1	CSARSGTLNEQFF	TGCAGTGCTAGGAGCGGGACTTTAAATGAGCAGTTCTTC
20	TRBD2	TRBV25-1	many	TRBJ2-1	CASSELYLGLAGGSGHEQFF	TGTGCCAGCAGTGAACTATACCTCGGACTAGCGGGAGGGAGTGGCCATGAGCAGTTCTTC
15	.	TRBV5-1	many	TRBJ1-5	CASSLEGGLGQPQHF	TGCGCCAGCAGCTTGGAGGGAGGTCTAGGGCAGCCCCAGCATTTT
14	.	TRBV2	many	TRBJ1-5	CASSPGVSNQPQHF	TGTGCCAGTTCACCAGGGGTTAGCAATCAGCCCCAGCATTTT
14	.	TRBV12-3/TRBV12-4	medium-sized	TRBJ2-7	CASSLYGITYEQYF	TGTGCCAGCAGTTTGTACGGGATAACCTACGAGCAGTACTTC
17	.	TRBV5-1	.	TRBJ2-6	CASSLGRVGSGANVLTF	TGCGCCAGCAGCCTTGGCAGGGTTGGATCTGGGGCCAACGTCCTGACTTTC
19	TRBD1	TRBV24-1	.	TRBJ1-1	CATSDPGQEGESMNTEAFF	TGTGCCACCAGTGACCCGGGACAGGAGGGGGAATCTATGAACACTGAAGCTTTCTTT